This TCR beta chain was retrieved from a study of CXCR3-negative and CXCR3-positive naive CD8 T cells. Study as a whole: There were approximately 140 million TRB reads altogether, and each library had about 1.5 +/- 0.3 million of them. Whole-study findings and limits: High diversity, comparable across both naive subsets, contrasted with much lower diversity in memory CD8+ cells. Hydrophobicity was higher for TRB CDR3s found in CXCR3-positive naive cells than in CXCR3-negative naive cells.

Concerning this clonotype: Its antigen is unknown.

Naive CD8+ T cells had a CD45RO-CCR7+CD27+CD95- phenotype. Looked up from germline, CDR1 is SQVTM and CDR2 is ANQGSEA. CDR3 length: 14 amino acids. Carrying UMI labels, the TRB cDNA libraries were prepared through 5' RACE. TCRdb reprocessed the 5' RACE reads, with one entry per CDR3 protein and no DNA. This table lists some 130,000 distinct CDR3 sequences. The rearrangement uses TRBV29-1 and TRBJ2-6; the D call of TRBD2 rests on TCRdb alone, since no DNA is present to check it. This clonotype originated in a human donor in good health. Some clones in this sample may be carry-over from other donors' samples. The specimen was naive CXCR3+ CD8+ T cells from blood. Stated subset: CD45RO-CCR7+CD27+CD95- naive CD8+ T cells expressing CXCR3 (TNR3+). The CDR3 loop is CSVKREGEANVLTF.